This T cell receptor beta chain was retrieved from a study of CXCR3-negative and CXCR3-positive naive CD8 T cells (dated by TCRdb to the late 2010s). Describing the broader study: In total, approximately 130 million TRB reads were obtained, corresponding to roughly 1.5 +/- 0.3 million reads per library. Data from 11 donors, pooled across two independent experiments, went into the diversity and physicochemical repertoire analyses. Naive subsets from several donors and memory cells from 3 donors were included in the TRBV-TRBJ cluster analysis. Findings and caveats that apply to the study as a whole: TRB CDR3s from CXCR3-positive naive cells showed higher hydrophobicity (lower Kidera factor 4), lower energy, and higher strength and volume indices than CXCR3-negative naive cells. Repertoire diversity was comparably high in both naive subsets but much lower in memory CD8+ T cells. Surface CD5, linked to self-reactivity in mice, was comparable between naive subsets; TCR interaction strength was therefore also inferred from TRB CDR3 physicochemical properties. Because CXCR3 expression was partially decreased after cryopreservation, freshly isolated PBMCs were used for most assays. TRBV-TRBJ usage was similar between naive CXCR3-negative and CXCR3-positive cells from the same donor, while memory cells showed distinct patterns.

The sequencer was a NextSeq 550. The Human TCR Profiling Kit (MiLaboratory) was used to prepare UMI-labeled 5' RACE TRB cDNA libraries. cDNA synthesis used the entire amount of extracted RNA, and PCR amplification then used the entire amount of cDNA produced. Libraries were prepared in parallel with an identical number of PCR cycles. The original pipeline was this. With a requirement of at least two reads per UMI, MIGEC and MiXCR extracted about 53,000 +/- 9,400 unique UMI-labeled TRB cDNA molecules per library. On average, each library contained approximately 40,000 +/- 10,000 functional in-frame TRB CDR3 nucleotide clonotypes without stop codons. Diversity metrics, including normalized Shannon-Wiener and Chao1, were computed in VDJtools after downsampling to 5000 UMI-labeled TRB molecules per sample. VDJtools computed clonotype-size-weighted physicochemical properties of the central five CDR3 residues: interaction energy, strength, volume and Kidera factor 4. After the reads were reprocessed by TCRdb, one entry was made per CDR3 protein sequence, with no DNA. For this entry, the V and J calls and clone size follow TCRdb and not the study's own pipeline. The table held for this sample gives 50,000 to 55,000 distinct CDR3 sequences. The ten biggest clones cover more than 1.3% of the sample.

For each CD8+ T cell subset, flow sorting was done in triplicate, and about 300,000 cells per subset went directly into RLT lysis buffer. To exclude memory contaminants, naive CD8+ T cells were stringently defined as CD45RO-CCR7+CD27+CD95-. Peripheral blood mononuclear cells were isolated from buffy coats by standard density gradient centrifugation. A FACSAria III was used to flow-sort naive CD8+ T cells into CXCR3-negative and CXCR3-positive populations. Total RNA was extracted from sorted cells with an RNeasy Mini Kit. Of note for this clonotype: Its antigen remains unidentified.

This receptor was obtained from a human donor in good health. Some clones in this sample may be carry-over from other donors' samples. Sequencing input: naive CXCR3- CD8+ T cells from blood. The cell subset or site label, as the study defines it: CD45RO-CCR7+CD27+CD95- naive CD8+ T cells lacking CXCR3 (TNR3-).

The CDR3: CASSLTFTDTQYF. Recombination connected TRBV28 to TRBJ2-3. In the germline V gene, CDR1 corresponds to MDHEN and CDR2 to SYDVKM. The CDR3 starts with the cysteine, ends with the phenylalanine, and has 13 residues. The DNA sequence is not available.